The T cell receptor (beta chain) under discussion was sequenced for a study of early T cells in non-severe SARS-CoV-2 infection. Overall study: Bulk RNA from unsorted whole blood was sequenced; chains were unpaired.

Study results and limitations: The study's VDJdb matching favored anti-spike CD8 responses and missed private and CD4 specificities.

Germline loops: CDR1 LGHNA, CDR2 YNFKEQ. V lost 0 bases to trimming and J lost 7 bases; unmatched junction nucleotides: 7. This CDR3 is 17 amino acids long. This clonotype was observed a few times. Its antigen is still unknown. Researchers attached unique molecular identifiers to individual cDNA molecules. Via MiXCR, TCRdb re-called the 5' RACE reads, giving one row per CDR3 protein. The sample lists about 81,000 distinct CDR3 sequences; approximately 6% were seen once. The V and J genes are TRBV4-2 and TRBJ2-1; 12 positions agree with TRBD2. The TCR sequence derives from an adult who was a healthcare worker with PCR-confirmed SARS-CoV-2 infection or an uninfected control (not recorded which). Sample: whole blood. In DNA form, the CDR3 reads TGTGCCAGCAGCCAAGATGTGTGGCTAGCGGGAGGGAATGAGCAGTTCTTC. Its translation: CASSQDVWLAGGNEQFF.